The 16 T cell receptor beta chains reported below all come from one sample, sequenced in a study of cytomegalovirus exposure and HLA in healthy donors. PCR amplification relied on 60 Vbeta primers (plus 13 Jbeta primers). Assay used: immunoSEQ multiplex PCR; TCRdb lists only in-frame clones, some missing. This sample yields roughly 190,000 clones, of which approximately 9.5% are seen a single time; over 1% belongs to the top ten. Sample: PBMCs. The source is a woman aged 25 to 39 in good health and CMV-seropositive.

This clone was found a few times. This chain links TRBV5-1 with TRBJ2-2, with TRBD2 matching 11 bases. V shed 7 bases and J 7 bases; nucleotides not matched to a gene: 9. The germline V gene encodes CDR1 SGHRS and CDR2 YFSETQ. CDR3 length equals 15 residues. The CDR3 spells CASHSGRALDGELFF. The CDR3 nucleotides read TGCGCCAGCCATAGCGGGAGGGCCCTCGACGGGGAGCTGTTTTTT.

The gene calls are TRBV4-1 and TRBJ2-3; D gene uncertain. The V end lost 7 bases, the J end lost 0 bases, and 14 bases lay between the germline ends. The CDR3 sequence is 15 residues long. CDR1 and CDR2 (germline): MGHRA, YSYEKL. CDR3 sequence (DNA): TGCGCCAGCAACCCCACGGTACTCAGCACAGATACGCAGTATTTT. Encoded protein: CASNPTVLSTDTQYF.

As DNA, the CDR3 is TGTGCCACCAGCAGAATCGGAACTAGCGGGATTGGCCAGGCAGATACGCAGTATTTT. It codes for CATSRIGTSGIGQADTQYF. This rearrangement joins TRBV15 to TRBJ2-3; 10 nucleotides align to TRBD2. There are 19 residues in the CDR3. The germline gives CDR1 LNHNV, CDR2 YYDKDF (reference sequence). With V trimmed by 2 bases and J by 4 bases, 15 bases remained unmatched.

The chain couples TRBV5-4 to TRBJ2-7; 7 bases are shared with TRBD1. There are 15 residues in the CDR3. Germline V CDR1 and CDR2: SGHNT, YYREEE (reference sequence). V shed 4 bases and J 1 base; nucleotides not matched to a gene: 8. This chain's CDR3 is CASSGYRGPSYEQYF. In DNA, the CDR3 is TGTGCCAGCAGCGGCTACAGGGGCCCTTCCTACGAGCAGTACTTC. Variable domain in full (rest from reference TRBV5-4 and TRBJ2-7): ETGVTQSPTHLIKTRGQQVTLRCSSQSGHNTVSWYQQALGQGPQFIFQYYREEENGRGNFPPRFSGLQFPNYSSELNVNALELDDSALYLCASSGYRGPSYEQYFGPGTRLTVT.

This clone occurred a few times. The chain is built from TRBV7-9 and TRBJ2-1; a possible D gene is TRBD2 (5 bases). The germline V gene encodes CDR1 SEHNR and CDR2 FQNEAQ (reference sequence). Trimming shortened V by 3 bases and J by 4 bases, and 22 bases separated the two germline ends. CDR3 length equals 18 residues. The CDR3 region is CASSFVRAATGDYNEQFF. The CDR3 DNA reads TGTGCCAGCAGCTTCGTACGAGCGGCCACCGGGGATTACAATGAGCAGTTCTTC.

CDR3 bases: TGTGCCAGCAGCGCTAGCGGTCCTCCGTCCGAGCAGTACTTC. Amino acid sequence: CASSASGPPSEQYF. The chain carries TRBV7-7 and TRBJ2-7, with 7 bases lining up with TRBD2. The V segment lost 5 bases and the J segment 6 bases; nucleotides outside the gene matches: 10. The length of the CDR3 is 14 residues. Germline V gives CDR1 SSHAT, CDR2 FNYEAQ (reference sequence).

The chain carries TRBV15 and TRBJ2-7; 8 nucleotides align to TRBD2. The CDR3 sequence is 14 residues long. V lost 5 bases to trimming and J lost 4 bases; unmatched junction nucleotides: 7. The germline V gene encodes CDR1 LNHNV and CDR2 YYDKDF (reference sequence). CDR3 region: CATSVAGRSYEQYF. DNA of the CDR3: TGTGCCACCAGCGTAGCGGGACGCAGTTACGAGCAGTACTTC.

A few counts support this clone. Other DNA variants within this sample encode the same CDR3. V and J are TRBV27 and TRBJ1-1; perhaps TRBD1 as D (5 bases). The CDR3 is 13 amino acids. The V and J ends lost 3 bases and 4 bases respectively, with 9 bases between them. Germline V gene lookup returns CDR1 MNHEY and CDR2 SMNVEV (reference sequence). CDR3 sequence: CASSFVGGTEAFF. The DNA for the CDR3 is TGTGCCAGCAGTTTTGTCGGGGGCACTGAAGCTTTCTTT.

In its sample, this clone was seen a few times. The junction departs from the called germline gene at one end, perhaps through a read error. V usage is TRBV10-1 and J usage is TRBJ2-2; D is unresolved. The CDR3 runs 12 residues. The germline V gene has CDR1 WNHNN and CDR2 SYGVQD (reference sequence). The CDR3 protein is CASSENNGELFF. CDR3 bases: TGCGCCAGCAGTGAGAACAACGGGGAGCTGTTTTTT.

The rearrangement joins TRBV11-2 to TRBJ2-7; 8 positions agree with TRBD2. The trim removed 5 bases at V and 5 bases at J, leaving 14 bases unmatched. The germline V gene has CDR1 SGHAT and CDR2 FQNNGV. This CDR3 has 16 amino acids. DNA of the CDR3: TGTGCCAGCAGCCCAACCCCCGGGAGGGTTCGGGACGAGCAGTACTTC. Residues: CASSPTPGRVRDEQYF. The entire variable domain, with the rest obtained from reference TRBV11-2 and TRBJ2-7, is as follows: EAGVAQSPRYKIIEKRQSVAFWCNPISGHATLYWYQQILGQGPKLLIQFQNNGVVDDSQLPKDRFSAERLKGVDSTLKIQPAKLEDSAVYLCASSPTPGRVRDEQYFGPGTRLTVT.

This clone showed up just a few times. V usage is TRBV14 and J usage is TRBJ2-7; 7 nucleotides align to TRBD2. Looked up from germline, CDR1 is SGHDN and CDR2 is FVKESK. The CDR3 extends over 17 amino acids. J gave up 6 bases and V 3 bases, and 17 bases lay outside the gene matches. The CDR3: CASSHPTSAYPPGEQYF. DNA of the CDR3: TGTGCCAGCAGCCACCCCACTAGCGCCTACCCCCCCGGCGAGCAGTACTTC.

This clone was detected a few times. The chain has TRBV27 and TRBJ2-1; 9 positions agree with TRBD1. This CDR3 region has 16 residues. In germline, CDR1 is MNHEY, CDR2 SMNVEV (reference sequence). V shed 5 bases, J shed 5 bases, and the junction held 10 bases outside the gene matches. CDR3 DNA sequence: TGTGCCAGCAGTGCCTACAGGGGGCGAGGGAACAATGAGCAGTTCTTC. Its translation is CASSAYRGRGNNEQFF.

This clone was picked up a small number of times. CDR3 nucleotides: TGTGCCAGCAGCTTGAGTCAGGGAAAAAGCTCCTACGAGCAGTACTTC. This sequence encodes CASSLSQGKSSYEQYF. The chain employs TRBV5-7 and TRBJ2-7; the D gene is possibly TRBD1 (5 bases). TRBV5-7 is classed as an ORF, of uncertain function. CDR3 length: 16 residues. Trimming took off 1 base at V and 0 bases at J, with 14 bases between the two ends.

This chain joins TRBV29-1 and TRBJ2-7; TRBD2 matches 11 bases. This CDR3 region has 13 residues. Trimming took 0 bases from V and 5 from J; bases not matched to a gene: 0. Germline V lookup: CDR1 SQVTM, CDR2 ANQGSEA. The CDR3 DNA reads TGCAGCGTTGAAGAACTAGCGGGAGACGAGCAGTACTTC. It codes for CSVEELAGDEQYF.

This clone was seen only a few times. The chain links TRBV6-5 to TRBJ1-2; TRBD1 matches 7 bases. This CDR3 region has 14 residues. V was pared by 7 bases and J by 3 bases, with 8 bases of the junction left unmatched. Germline CDR1 is MNHEY and CDR2 is SVGAGI. Here the CDR3 DNA reads TGTGCCAGCACCCGAGGGCAGGGGGACTATGGCTACACCTTC. Protein: CASTRGQGDYGYTF.

There are a few counts of this clone. For the CDR3, the DNA is TGTGCCAGCAGCCTGGGACAGGAAGTATGGGAGACCCAGTACTTC. It is translated as CASSLGQEVWETQYF. V gene TRBV4-2 combines with J gene TRBJ2-5, with 8 bases that match TRBD1. The CDR3 is made up of 15 amino acids. Germline CDR1 reads LGHNA; CDR2 reads YNFKEQ. The ends lost 4 bases at V and 5 bases at J; junction bases unmatched: 9.